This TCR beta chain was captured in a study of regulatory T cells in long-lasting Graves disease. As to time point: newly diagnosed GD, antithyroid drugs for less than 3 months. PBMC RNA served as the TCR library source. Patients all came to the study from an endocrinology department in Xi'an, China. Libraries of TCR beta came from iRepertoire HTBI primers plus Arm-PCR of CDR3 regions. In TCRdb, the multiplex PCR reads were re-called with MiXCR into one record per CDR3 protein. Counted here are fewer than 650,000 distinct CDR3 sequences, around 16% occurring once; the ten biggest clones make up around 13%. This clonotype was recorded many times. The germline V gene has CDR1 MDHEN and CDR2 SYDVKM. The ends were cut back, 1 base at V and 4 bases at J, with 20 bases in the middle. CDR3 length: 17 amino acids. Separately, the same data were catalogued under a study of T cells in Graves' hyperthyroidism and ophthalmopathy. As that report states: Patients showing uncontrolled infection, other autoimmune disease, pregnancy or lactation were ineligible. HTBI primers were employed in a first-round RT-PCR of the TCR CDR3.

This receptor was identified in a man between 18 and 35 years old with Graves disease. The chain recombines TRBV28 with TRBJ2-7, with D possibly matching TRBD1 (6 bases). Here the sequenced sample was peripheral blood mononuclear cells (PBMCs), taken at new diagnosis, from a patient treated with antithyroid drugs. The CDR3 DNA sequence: TGTGCCAGCAGTTTATTGTACGGGTCGGCAGGGGATTACGAGCAGTACTTC. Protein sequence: CASSLLYGSAGDYEQYF.